Below, 20 T cell receptor beta chains from the same sample are listed, as sequenced in a study of response to subunit inactivated influenza vaccine. A single record per CDR3 protein comes from TCRdb applying MiXCR to the RT-PCR reads. Here the sample spans over 650,000 distinct CDR3 sequences, around a sixth being singletons. Sequenced material: PBMCs from blood, taken around 5 days after vaccination. The receptors derive from a man aged 50-60 years who received an inactivated influenza vaccine.

This clonotype was observed a handful of times. The chain recombines TRBV12-3 or TRBV12-4 with TRBJ2-5, with 10 nucleotides matching TRBD2. Unmatched junction bases numbered 9, after V lost 4 bases and J lost 4 bases. This CDR3 has 16 residues. CDR3 loop: CASSSKTSGYLETQYF. DNA of the CDR3: TGTGCCAGCAGTTCTAAGACTAGCGGGTATTTAGAGACCCAGTACTTC.

The chain links TRBV2 to TRBJ2-5; D unclear. The V end was cut by 5 bases, the J end by 13 bases, with 14 bases between. CDR3 length equals 11 residues. CDR1 and CDR2 from the germline V gene are SNHLY and FYNNEI. CDR3 DNA sequence: TGTGCCAGCAGTCTAGGCCGCAAGGGGTACTTC. This encodes CASSLGRKGYF.

The rearrangement joins TRBV5-5 to TRBJ1-5, with 10 positions matching TRBD1. Per the germline V gene, CDR1 is SGHKS and CDR2 is YYEKEE (reference sequence). V shed 4 bases, J shed 8 bases, and the junction held 3 bases outside the gene matches. This CDR3 is 13 amino acids long. CDR3 sequence reads: CASSKGQGKPQHF. For the CDR3, the DNA is TGTGCCAGCAGCAAGGGACAGGGGAAGCCCCAGCATTTT.

This clonotype was seen only a few times. This chain uses TRBV11-2 with TRBJ2-7, with 12 bases fitting TRBD1. The germline CDR1 and CDR2 sequences are SGHAT and FQNNGV. The CDR3 extends over 18 amino acids. After removal of 4 bases from V and 3 bases from J, the junction contained 13 bases not matched to a gene. CDR3 nucleotide sequence: TGTGCCAGCAGCTCCGGGGACAGGGGGCGAGCGGGCAACTACGAGCAGTACTTC. This translates into CASSSGDRGRAGNYEQYF. The variable domain in full, with the rest retrieved from reference TRBV11-2 and TRBJ2-7, is EAGVAQSPRYKIIEKRQSVAFWCNPISGHATLYWYQQILGQGPKLLIQFQNNGVVDDSQLPKDRFSAERLKGVDSTLKIQPAKLEDSAVYLCASSSGDRGRAGNYEQYFGPGTRLTVT.

V usage is TRBV15 and J usage is TRBJ2-7; 7 positions match TRBD2. Germline values: CDR1 LNHNV, CDR2 YYDKDF (reference sequence). The CDR3 has 17 amino acids. The junction had 13 bases not matched to a gene; V was cut back by 4 bases and J by 1 base. The CDR3 sequence: CATSTREVRGGSYEQYF. The CDR3 nucleotides read TGTGCCACCAGCACCCGGGAGGTGCGGGGAGGATCCTACGAGCAGTACTTC.

The chain has TRBV30 and TRBJ2-5, with D possibly TRBD2 on 5 matching bases. CDR3 size: 15 residues. Germline V CDR1 and CDR2: GTSNPN, SVGIG (reference sequence). With 2 bases removed from V and 4 bases from J, the gap between germline ends came to 17 bases. CDR3 amino acids: CAWSSRIRAGETQYF. CDR3 DNA sequence: TGTGCCTGGAGTTCTAGGATCCGCGCGGGAGAGACCCAGTACTTC.

This chain connects TRBV10-3 to TRBJ1-6; tentative D call: TRBD1 (5 bases). The ends were cut back, 11 bases at V and 10 bases at J, with 18 bases in the middle. Germline V CDR1 and CDR2: ENHRY, SYGVKD. The CDR3 totals 13 residues. The CDR3 protein is CAVTEGTGSPLHF. The CDR3 DNA reads as TGTGCCGTGACCGAGGGGACGGGGTCACCCCTCCACTTT.

This clonotype was found a few times. This chain connects TRBV9 to TRBJ2-3; TRBD2 matches 11 bases. The CDR3 consists of 19 residues. V lost 3 bases to trimming and J lost 6 bases; unmatched junction nucleotides: 18. CDR1 and CDR2 from the germline V gene are SGDLS and YYNGEE. The CDR3 bases are TGTGCCAGCAGCGCCCTCCCCACACAATTAGCGGGAGGGCCGGATACGCAGTATTTT. Its translation is CASSALPTQLAGGPDTQYF. Full variable domain (remainder filled in from reference TRBV9 and TRBJ2-3): DSGVTQTPKHLITATGQRVTLRCSPRSGDLSVYWYQQSLDQGLQFLIQYYNGEERAKGNILERFSAQQFPDLHSELNLSSLELGDSALYFCASSALPTQLAGGPDTQYFGPGTRLTVL.

This clonotype has just a few counts. The V and J genes are TRBV20-1 and TRBJ2-3; 8 bases line up with TRBD2. There are 13 residues in the CDR3. CDR1 is DFQATT, CDR2 SNEGSKA, per germline (reference sequence). Germline trimming cut 7 bases from V and 6 bases from J; bases unmatched to any gene: 9. DNA for the CDR3: TGCAGTGGTGAGCGGGAGTCGTGGGATACGCAGTATTTT. Its translation: CSGERESWDTQYF.

This chain uses TRBV28 with TRBJ1-2, with 12 bases fitting TRBD1. There are 16 residues in the CDR3. After removal of 6 bases from V and 10 bases from J, the junction contained 15 bases not matched to a gene. Per germline, CDR1 MDHEN and CDR2 SYDVKM. CDR3 region: CASSLTLSGTGGDYTF. As DNA, the CDR3 is TGTGCCAGCAGCCTTACCCTTTCCGGGACAGGGGGCGACTACACCTTC.

This clonotype was detected many times. This chain links TRBV6-2 or TRBV6-3 with TRBJ2-1, with D possibly TRBD2 on 6 matching bases. Deletions cut 5 bases from V and 8 bases from J, with 25 bases between. The CDR3 is 17 residues long. CDR1 and CDR2 (germline): MNHEY, SVGEGT. CDR3 nucleotides: TGTGCCAGCAGTCCTATTTCCGGGACTTTCAATTCCGATGAGCAGTTCTTC. It encodes CASSPISGTFNSDEQFF.

The chain links TRBV6-1 to TRBJ1-1, with D perhaps TRBD1 (6 bases). This CDR3 has 16 amino acids. From germline, CDR1 is MNHNS and CDR2 SASEGT. V dropped 2 bases and J dropped 4 bases, with 17 bases sitting between them. The CDR3 DNA reads as TGTGCCAGCAGTGAACAACAGGGTGGGAAGAGCACTGAAGCTTTCTTT. Its protein is CASSEQQGGKSTEAFF.

This clonotype has only a few counts. The chain couples TRBV20-1 to TRBJ2-3; D uncertain. Per the germline V gene, CDR1 is DFQATT and CDR2 is SNEGSKA (reference sequence). Trimming left V 2 bases short and J 2 bases short, with 11 bases between. This CDR3 contains 14 residues. This chain's CDR3 is CSARQGSFTDTQYF. The CDR3 DNA follows: TGCAGTGCTAGACAAGGCTCCTTCACAGATACGCAGTATTTT.

This clonotype was seen a handful of times. Written as DNA, the CDR3 is TGCAGTGCTAGAGATCGGGCTAGCGGCTCCAATGAGCAGTTCTTC. Protein product: CSARDRASGSNEQFF. The rearrangement links TRBV20-1 to TRBJ2-1; TRBD2 agrees at 7 bases. The CDR3 is 15 residues long. The germline CDR1 and CDR2 sequences are DFQATT and SNEGSKA (reference sequence). Trimming removed 0 bases from V and 6 bases from J; junction bases left unmatched: 8.

The rearrangement links TRBV20-1 to TRBJ2-1; 8 bases match TRBD2. The CDR3 has 14 residues. The V segment lost 3 bases and the J segment 2 bases; nucleotides outside the gene matches: 3. Germline V lookup: CDR1 DFQATT, CDR2 SNEGSKA (reference sequence). The CDR3 region has the DNA TGCAGTGCTAGCGGGAGGGATACCTACAATGAGCAGTTCTTC. This gives the protein CSASGRDTYNEQFF.

V and J are TRBV10-3 and TRBJ2-7, with 9 nucleotides matching TRBD2. The length of the CDR3 is 15 residues. The germline V gene encodes CDR1 ENHRY and CDR2 SYGVKD. V trimming: 3 bases; J trimming: 4 bases; junction bases outside the gene matches: 7. This CDR3 reads CAISDRAGGQYEQYF. CDR3 nucleotide sequence: TGTGCCATCAGTGATCGGGCGGGGGGGCAGTACGAGCAGTACTTC.

This sequence joins TRBV20-1 and TRBJ2-1, with D possibly matching TRBD1 (6 bases). Germline assignment: CDR1 DFQATT and CDR2 SNEGSKA (reference sequence). V was trimmed by 4 bases and J by 4 bases, leaving 11 bases between them. The CDR3 is 13 residues long. The CDR3 protein is CSAKGVSYNEQFF. In DNA form, the CDR3 reads TGCAGTGCTAAGGGGGTCTCTTACAATGAGCAGTTCTTC.

The table lists this clonotype with a few counts. This chain uses TRBV12-3 or TRBV12-4 with TRBJ2-7; D call uncertain. Trimming left V 3 bases short and J 0 bases short, with 6 bases between. The CDR3 has 13 residues. The CDR3 sequence: CASSFGLSYEQYF. CDR3 in DNA: TGTGCCAGCAGTTTCGGGCTCTCCTACGAGCAGTACTTC.

This rearrangement joins TRBV29-1 to TRBJ2-1; TRBD1 or TRBD2 may be the D gene (5 bases each). V lost 2 bases to trimming and J lost 4 bases, with 9 bases between them. The CDR3 extends over 13 amino acids. Germline values: CDR1 SQVTM, CDR2 ANQGSEA. The CDR3 region has the DNA TGCAGCGTTGAAAGAGGGGAGTACAATGAGCAGTTCTTC. Translated: CSVERGEYNEQFF.

This sequence joins TRBV6-1 and TRBJ2-1; 9 bases agree with TRBD2. The J segment lost 4 bases and the V segment lost 5 bases, leaving 6 bases of the junction unmatched. The CDR3 extends over 15 amino acids. CDR1 MNHNS and CDR2 SASEGT come from the germline V gene. CDR3 loop: CASSLLSGSYNEQFF. The CDR3 DNA is TGTGCCAGCAGTCTTCTTAGCGGGAGTTACAATGAGCAGTTCTTC.